This paragraph covers one T cell receptor beta chain sequence. The data stem from a study of CD8+ T cells in alopecia areata. Stated treatment: oral pan-JAK inhibitor, 5-10 mg twice daily. Patients with alopecia areata provided lesional scalp punch biopsies as well as peripheral blood. RNA extraction and reverse transcription yielded cDNA as sequencing template. Assay: immunoSEQ multiplex PCR; the TCRdb copy retains only in-frame clones and omits some. The sample carries 65,000 to 75,000 clones, over 25% recorded once. The J segment lost 0 bases and the V segment lost 6 bases, leaving 4 bases of the junction unmatched. The CDR3 has 14 amino acids. CDR1 and CDR2 from the germline V gene are SNHLY and FYNNEI.

Sequenced material: CD8+ T cells sorted from blood, taken at week 4, from a patient treated with tofacitinib. This TCR was recovered from a human donor with alopecia areata. The rearrangement uses TRBV2 and TRBJ2-5; 7 bases map to TRBD1. CDR3 DNA: TGTGCCAGCAGGCCCGGGACAGACCAAGAGACCCAGTACTTC. Protein product: CASRPGTDQETQYF.